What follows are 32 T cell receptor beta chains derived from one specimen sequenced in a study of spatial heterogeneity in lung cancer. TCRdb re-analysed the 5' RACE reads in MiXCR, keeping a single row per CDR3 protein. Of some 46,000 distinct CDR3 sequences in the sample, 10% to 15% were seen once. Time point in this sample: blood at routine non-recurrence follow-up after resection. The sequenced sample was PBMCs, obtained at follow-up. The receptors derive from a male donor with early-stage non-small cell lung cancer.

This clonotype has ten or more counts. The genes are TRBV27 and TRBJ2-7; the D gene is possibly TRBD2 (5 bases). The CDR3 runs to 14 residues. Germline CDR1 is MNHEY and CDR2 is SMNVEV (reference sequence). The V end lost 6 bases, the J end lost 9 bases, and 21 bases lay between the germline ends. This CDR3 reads CASSPRETPEGQYF. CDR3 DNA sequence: TGTGCCAGCAGCCCGAGGGAAACACCTGAGGGGCAGTACTTC.

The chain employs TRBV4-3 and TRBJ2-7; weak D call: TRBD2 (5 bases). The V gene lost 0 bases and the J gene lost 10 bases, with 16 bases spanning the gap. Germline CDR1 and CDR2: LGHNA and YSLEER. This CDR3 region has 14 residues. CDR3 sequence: CASSQDQQPGGQYF. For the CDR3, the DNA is TGCGCCAGCAGCCAAGATCAGCAGCCAGGAGGACAGTACTTC.

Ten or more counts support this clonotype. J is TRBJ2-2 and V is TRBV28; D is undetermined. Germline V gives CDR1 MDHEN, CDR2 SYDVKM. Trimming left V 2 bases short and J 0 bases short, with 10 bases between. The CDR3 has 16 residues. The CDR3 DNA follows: TGTGCCAGCAGTTTAGTCAGTACAGCGAACACCGGGGAGCTGTTTTTT. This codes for CASSLVSTANTGELFF.

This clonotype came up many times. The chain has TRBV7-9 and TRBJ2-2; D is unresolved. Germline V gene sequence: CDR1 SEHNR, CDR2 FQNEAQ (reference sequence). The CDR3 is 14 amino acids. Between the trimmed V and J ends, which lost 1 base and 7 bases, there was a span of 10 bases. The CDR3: CASSLGLSGGELFF. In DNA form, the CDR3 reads TGTGCCAGCAGCTTAGGACTCTCAGGCGGGGAGCTGTTTTTT.

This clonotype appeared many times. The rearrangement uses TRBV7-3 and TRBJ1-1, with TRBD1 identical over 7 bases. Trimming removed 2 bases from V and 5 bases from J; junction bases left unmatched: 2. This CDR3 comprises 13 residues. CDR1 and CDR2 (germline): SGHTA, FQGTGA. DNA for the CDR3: TGTGCCAGCAGCTTACAACAGGGGACTGAAGCTTTCTTT. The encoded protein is CASSLQQGTEAFF.

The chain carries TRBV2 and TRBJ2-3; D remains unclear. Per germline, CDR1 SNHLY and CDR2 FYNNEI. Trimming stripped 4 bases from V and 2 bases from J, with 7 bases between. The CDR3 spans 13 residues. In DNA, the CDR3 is TGTGCCAGCAGTGGTCGTCCCACAGATACGCAGTATTTT. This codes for CASSGRPTDTQYF. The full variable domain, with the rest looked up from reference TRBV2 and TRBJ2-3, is EPEVTQTPSHQVTQMGQEVILRCVPISNHLYFYWYRQILGQKVEFLVSFYNNEISEKSEIFDDQFSVERPDGSNFTLKIRSTKLEDSAMYFCASSGRPTDTQYFGPGTRLTVL.

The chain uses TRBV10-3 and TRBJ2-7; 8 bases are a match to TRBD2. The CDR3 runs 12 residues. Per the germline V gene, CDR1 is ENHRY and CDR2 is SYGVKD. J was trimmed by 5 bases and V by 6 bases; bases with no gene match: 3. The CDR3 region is CAIRGSGDEQYF. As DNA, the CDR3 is TGTGCCATCAGGGGTAGCGGGGACGAGCAGTACTTC.

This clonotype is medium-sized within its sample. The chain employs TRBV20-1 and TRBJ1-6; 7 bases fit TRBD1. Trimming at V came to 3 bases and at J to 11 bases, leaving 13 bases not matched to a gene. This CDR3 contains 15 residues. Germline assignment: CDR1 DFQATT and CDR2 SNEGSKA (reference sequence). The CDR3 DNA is TGCAGTGCTAGGACAGGGTACATATCTCGGACACCCCTCCACTTT. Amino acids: CSARTGYISRTPLHF.

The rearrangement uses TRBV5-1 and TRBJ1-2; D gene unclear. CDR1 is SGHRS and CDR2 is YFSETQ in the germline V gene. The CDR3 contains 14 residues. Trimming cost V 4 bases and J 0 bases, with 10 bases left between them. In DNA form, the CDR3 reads TGCGCCAGCAGCCAAGACACAGCTAACTATGGCTACACCTTC. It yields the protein CASSQDTANYGYTF.

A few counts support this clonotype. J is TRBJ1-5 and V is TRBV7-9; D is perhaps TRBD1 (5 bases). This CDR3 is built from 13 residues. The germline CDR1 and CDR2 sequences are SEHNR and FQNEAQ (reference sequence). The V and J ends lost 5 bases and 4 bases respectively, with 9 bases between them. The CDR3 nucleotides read TGTGCCAGCAGCCCCGGGACGAATCAGCCCCAGCATTTT. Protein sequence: CASSPGTNQPQHF. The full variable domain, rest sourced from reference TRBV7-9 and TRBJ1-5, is DTGVSQNPRHKITKRGQNVTFRCDPISEHNRLYWYRQTLGQGPEFLTYFQNEAQLEKSRLLSDRFSAERPKGSFSTLEIQRTEQGDSAMYLCASSPGTNQPQHFGDGTRLSIL.

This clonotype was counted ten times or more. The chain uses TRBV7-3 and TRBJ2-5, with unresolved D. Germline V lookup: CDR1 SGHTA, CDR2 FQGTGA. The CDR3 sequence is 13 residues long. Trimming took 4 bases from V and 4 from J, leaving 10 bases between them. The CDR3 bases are TGTGCCAGCAGCTCTTCGAGATCAGAGACCCAGTACTTC. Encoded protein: CASSSSRSETQYF.

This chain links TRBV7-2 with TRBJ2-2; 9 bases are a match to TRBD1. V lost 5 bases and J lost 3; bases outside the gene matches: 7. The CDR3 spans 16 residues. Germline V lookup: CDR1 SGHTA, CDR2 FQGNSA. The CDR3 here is CASSPGTGWDTGELFF. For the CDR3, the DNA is TGTGCCAGCAGCCCCGGGACAGGGTGGGACACCGGGGAGCTGTTTTTT.

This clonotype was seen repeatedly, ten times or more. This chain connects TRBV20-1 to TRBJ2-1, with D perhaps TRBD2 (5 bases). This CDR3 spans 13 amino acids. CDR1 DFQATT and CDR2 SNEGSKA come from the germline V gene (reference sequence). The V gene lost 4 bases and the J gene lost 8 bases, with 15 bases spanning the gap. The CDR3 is CSAKLESAYEQFF. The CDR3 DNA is TGCAGTGCTAAACTAGAATCAGCCTATGAGCAGTTCTTC.

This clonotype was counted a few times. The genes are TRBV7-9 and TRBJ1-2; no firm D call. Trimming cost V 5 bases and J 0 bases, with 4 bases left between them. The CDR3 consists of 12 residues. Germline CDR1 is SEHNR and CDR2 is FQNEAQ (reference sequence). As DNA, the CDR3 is TGTGCCAGCAGCAATGCTAACTATGGCTACACCTTC. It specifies CASSNANYGYTF. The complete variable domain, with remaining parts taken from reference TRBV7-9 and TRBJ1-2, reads DTGVSQNPRHKITKRGQNVTFRCDPISEHNRLYWYRQTLGQGPEFLTYFQNEAQLEKSRLLSDRFSAERPKGSFSTLEIQRTEQGDSAMYLCASSNANYGYTFGSGTRLTVV.

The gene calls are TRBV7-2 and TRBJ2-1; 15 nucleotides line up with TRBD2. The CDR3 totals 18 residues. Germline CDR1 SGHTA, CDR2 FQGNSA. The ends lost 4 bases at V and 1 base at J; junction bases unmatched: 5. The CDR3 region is CASSSPGLAGGSYNEQFF. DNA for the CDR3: TGTGCCAGCAGCTCACCGGGACTAGCGGGGGGTTCCTACAATGAGCAGTTCTTC.

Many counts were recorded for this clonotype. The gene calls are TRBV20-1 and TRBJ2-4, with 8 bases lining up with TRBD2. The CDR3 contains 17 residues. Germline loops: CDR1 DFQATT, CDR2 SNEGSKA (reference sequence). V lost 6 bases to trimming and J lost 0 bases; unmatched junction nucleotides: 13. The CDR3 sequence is CSAREVAGKLAKNIQYF. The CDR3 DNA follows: TGCAGTGCAAGGGAGGTAGCGGGGAAACTAGCCAAAAACATTCAGTACTTC.

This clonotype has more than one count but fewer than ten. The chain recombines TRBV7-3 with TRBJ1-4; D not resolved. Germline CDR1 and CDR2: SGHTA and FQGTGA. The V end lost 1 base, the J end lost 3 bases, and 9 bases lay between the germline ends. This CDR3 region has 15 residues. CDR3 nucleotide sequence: TGTGCCAGCAGCTTAAGGAGGGTTGCTAATGAAAAACTGTTTTTT. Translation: CASSLRRVANEKLFF.

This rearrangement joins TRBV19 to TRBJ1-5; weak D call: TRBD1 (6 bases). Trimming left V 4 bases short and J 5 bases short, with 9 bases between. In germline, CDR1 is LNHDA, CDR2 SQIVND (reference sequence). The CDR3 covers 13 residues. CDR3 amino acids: CASSTGVYQPQHF. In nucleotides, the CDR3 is TGTGCCAGTAGTACAGGGGTGTATCAGCCCCAGCATTTT. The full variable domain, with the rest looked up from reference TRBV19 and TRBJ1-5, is DGGITQSPKYLFRKEGQNVTLSCEQNLNHDAMYWYRQDPGQGLRLIYYSQIVNDFQKGDIAEGYSVSREKKESFPLTVTSAQKNPTAFYLCASSTGVYQPQHFGDGTRLSIL.

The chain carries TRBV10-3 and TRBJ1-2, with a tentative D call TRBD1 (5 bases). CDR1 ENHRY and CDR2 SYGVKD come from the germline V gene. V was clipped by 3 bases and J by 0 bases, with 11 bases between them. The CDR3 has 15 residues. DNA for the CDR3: TGTGCCATCAGTGAAAGGGGTTCTACTAACTATGGCTACACCTTC. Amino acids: CAISERGSTNYGYTF.

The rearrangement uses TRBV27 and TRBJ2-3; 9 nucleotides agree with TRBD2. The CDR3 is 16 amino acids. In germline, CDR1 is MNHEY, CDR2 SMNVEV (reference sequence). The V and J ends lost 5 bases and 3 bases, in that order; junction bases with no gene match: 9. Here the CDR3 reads CASSPVAGALTDTQYF. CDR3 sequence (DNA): TGTGCCAGCAGTCCTGTAGCGGGAGCGTTGACAGATACGCAGTATTTT.

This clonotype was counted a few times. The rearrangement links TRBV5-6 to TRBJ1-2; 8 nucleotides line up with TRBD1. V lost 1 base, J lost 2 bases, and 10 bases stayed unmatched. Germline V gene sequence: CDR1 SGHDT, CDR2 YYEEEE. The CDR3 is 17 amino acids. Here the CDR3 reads CASSLFSDRGSNYGYTF. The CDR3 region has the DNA TGTGCCAGCAGCTTGTTTAGTGACAGGGGCTCCAACTATGGCTACACCTTC.

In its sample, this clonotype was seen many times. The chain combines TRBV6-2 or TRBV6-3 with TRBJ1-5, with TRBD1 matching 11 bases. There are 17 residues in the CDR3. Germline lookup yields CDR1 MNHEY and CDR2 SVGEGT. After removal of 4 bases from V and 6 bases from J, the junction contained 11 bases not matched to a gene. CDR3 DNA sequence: TGTGCCAGCAGTTCCCCCGGGACAGGGGGTAAGGGTCAGCCCCAGCATTTT. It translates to CASSSPGTGGKGQPQHF.

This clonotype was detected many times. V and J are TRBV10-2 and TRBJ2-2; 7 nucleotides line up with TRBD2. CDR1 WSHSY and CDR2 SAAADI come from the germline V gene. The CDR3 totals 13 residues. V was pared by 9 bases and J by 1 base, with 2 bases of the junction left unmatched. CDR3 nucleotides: TGCGCCAGTCTAGCGGTGAACACCGGGGAGCTGTTTTTT. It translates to CASLAVNTGELFF.

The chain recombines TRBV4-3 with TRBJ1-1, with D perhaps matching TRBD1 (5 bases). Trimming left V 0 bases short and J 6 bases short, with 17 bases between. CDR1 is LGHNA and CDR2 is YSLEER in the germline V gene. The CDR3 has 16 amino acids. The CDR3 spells CASSQDLWQGRAEAFF. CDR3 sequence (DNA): TGCGCCAGCAGCCAAGATCTCTGGCAGGGTAGGGCTGAAGCTTTCTTT.

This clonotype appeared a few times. Here the CDR3 DNA reads TGCAGCGCAAGGACAGGGAGTTTTGGCTATGGCTACACCTTC. Protein product: CSARTGSFGYGYTF. This chain joins TRBV29-1 and TRBJ1-2; 8 positions agree with TRBD1. Germline CDR1 and CDR2: SQVTM and ANQGSEA. The V and J ends lost 7 bases and 4 bases, in that order; junction bases with no gene match: 11. The CDR3 has 14 amino acids.

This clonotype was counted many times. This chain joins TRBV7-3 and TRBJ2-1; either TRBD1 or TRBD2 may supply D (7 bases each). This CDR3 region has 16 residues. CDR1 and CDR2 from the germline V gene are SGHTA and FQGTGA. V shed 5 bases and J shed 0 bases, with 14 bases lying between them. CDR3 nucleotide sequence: TGTGCCAGCAGCACCCAGGGGGGGGCCTCCTACAATGAGCAGTTCTTC. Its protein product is CASSTQGGASYNEQFF.

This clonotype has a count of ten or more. The chain's CDR3 is CASSRSTDTQYF. CDR3 sequence (DNA): TGTGCCAGCAGCCGAAGCACAGATACGCAGTATTTT. The chain has TRBV7-2 and TRBJ2-3; no clear D gene. V was pared by 5 bases and J by 0 bases, with 3 bases between. This CDR3 has 12 residues. CDR1 is SGHTA, CDR2 FQGNSA, per germline. Complete variable domain (other parts from reference TRBV7-2 and TRBJ2-3): GAGVSQSPSNKVTEKGKDVELRCDPISGHTALYWYRQSLGQGLEFLIYFQGNSAPDKSGLPSDRFSAERTGGSVSTLTIQRTQQEDSAVYLCASSRSTDTQYFGPGTRLTVL.

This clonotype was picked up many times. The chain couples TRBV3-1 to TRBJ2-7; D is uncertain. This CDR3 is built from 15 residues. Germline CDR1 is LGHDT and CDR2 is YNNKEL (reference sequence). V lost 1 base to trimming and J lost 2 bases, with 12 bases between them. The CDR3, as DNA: TGTGCCAGCAGCCAAGGCGAAGGATTTCCCTACGAGCAGTACTTC. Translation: CASSQGEGFPYEQYF.

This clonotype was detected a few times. The DNA for the CDR3 is TGTGCCAGCAGCCTGCAGGGGTCTTTTGCTGGGGCCAACGTCCTGACTTTC. Translating gives CASSLQGSFAGANVLTF. The V call is TRBV3-1, the J call TRBJ2-6; TRBD1 might be the D (6 bases). V dropped 4 bases and J dropped 2 bases, with 15 bases sitting between them. CDR1 is LGHDT and CDR2 is YNNKEL in the germline V gene (reference sequence). This CDR3 contains 17 residues.

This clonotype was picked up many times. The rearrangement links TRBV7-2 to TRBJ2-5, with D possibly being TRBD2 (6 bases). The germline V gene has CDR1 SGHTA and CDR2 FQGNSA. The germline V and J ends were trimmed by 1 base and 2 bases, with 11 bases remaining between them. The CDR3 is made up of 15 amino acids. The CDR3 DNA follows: TGTGCCAGCAGCTTAGGTAGCGGCGAGCAAGAGACCCAGTACTTC. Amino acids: CASSLGSGEQETQYF.

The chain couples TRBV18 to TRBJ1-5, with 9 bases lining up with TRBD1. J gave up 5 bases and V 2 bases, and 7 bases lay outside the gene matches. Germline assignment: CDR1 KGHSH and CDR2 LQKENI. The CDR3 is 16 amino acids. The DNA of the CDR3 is TGTGCCAGCTCACCAAATCCACAGGGGGCGGATCAGCCCCAGCATTTT. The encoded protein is CASSPNPQGADQPQHF.

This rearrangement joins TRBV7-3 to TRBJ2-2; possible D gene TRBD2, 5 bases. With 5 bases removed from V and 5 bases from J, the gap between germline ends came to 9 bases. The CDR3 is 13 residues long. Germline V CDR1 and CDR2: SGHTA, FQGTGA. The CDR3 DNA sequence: TGTGCCAGCAGCCGGACTGTTACCGGGGAGCTGTTTTTT. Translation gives CASSRTVTGELFF.